One and the same sample provided the 25 T cell receptor beta chains below, sequenced in a study of CD8 T cells in ankylosing spondylitis. Overall study results and limits: Blood of patients with ankylosing spondylitis appeared to be characterized by a TCR beta motif of several highly homologous variants.

These TCRs are of unknown antigen specificity. From the 5' RACE reads, TCRdb called clonotypes with MiXCR, one entry per CDR3 protein. The sample lists around 540,000 distinct CDR3 sequences, roughly 13% seen once, with approximately 6.3% in the top ten. The sample was blood, either unsorted or a sorted T cell fraction (not recorded which). The source of these receptors is a male donor with ankylosing spondylitis.

The chain employs TRBV2 and TRBJ1-4, with a weak D call TRBD1 (5 bases). The V end was cut by 7 bases, the J end by 6 bases, with 18 bases between. CDR1 and CDR2 (germline): SNHLY, FYNNEI. CDR3 length: 15 amino acids. The CDR3 spells CASTSGGVRDEKLFF. The CDR3 bases are TGTGCCAGCACGAGCGGGGGGGTGAGGGATGAAAAACTGTTTTTT.

This chain links TRBV15 with TRBJ2-7, with 10 bases aligning to TRBD1. The germline V gene encodes CDR1 LNHNV and CDR2 YYDKDF (reference sequence). The CDR3 is made up of 17 amino acids. Trimming cost V 0 bases and J 5 bases; bases outside gene matches: 10. The CDR3 coding sequence is TGTGCCACCAGCAGAGATCTCGCGGGGACAGGGGACCACGAGCAGTACTTC. It translates to CATSRDLAGTGDHEQYF.

The rearrangement links TRBV29-1 to TRBJ2-5; D remains unclear. From germline, CDR1 is SQVTM and CDR2 ANQGSEA. Trimming removed 5 bases at V and 8 bases at J, with 12 bases between. This CDR3 region has 11 residues. CDR3 residues: CSVRGPSTQYF. The CDR3 nucleotides read TGCAGCGTTCGTGGACCTTCAACCCAGTACTTC.

There are a few counts of this clonotype. The genes are TRBV11-2 and TRBJ2-7, with D maybe TRBD1 (5 bases). The V end lost 3 bases, the J end lost 0 bases, and 9 bases lay between the germline ends. The CDR3 has 14 amino acids. Germline CDR1 reads SGHAT; CDR2 reads FQNNGV. CDR3: CASSLGLHSYEQYV. The CDR3 DNA is TGTGCCAGCAGCTTGGGGCTCCACTCCTACGAGCAGTACGTC.

The chain recombines TRBV19 with TRBJ1-5, with 7 bases aligning to TRBD1. The CDR3 runs 17 residues. V shed 4 bases and J 3 bases; nucleotides not matched to a gene: 12. CDR1 is LNHDA, CDR2 SQIVND, per germline (reference sequence). CDR3 sequence reads: CASSRGPGQSFNQPQHF. In DNA form, the CDR3 reads TGTGCCAGTAGTAGGGGGCCGGGACAGAGTTTCAATCAGCCCCAGCATTTT.

This clonotype was seen a few times. The J gene is TRBJ2-3, the V gene TRBV20-1; D is unclear. Germline V gene sequence: CDR1 DFQATT, CDR2 SNEGSKA (reference sequence). The V end lost 6 bases, the J end lost 2 bases, and 15 bases lay between the germline ends. The CDR3 is 14 residues long. The CDR3 region has the DNA TGCAGTGCCCGAGGTCTACATAACACAGATACGCAGTATTTT. Residues: CSARGLHNTDTQYF.

This clonotype was seen a few times. The chain recombines TRBV2 with TRBJ2-3; maybe TRBD2 (6 bases). The CDR3 sequence is 15 residues long. Germline V gene data show CDR1 as SNHLY and CDR2 as FYNNEI. The V end was cut by 3 bases, the J end by 4 bases, with 14 bases between. CDR3 sequence: CASSDVGRGADTQYF. DNA for the CDR3: TGTGCCAGCAGTGACGTAGGGCGGGGCGCAGATACGCAGTATTTT.

This chain links TRBV7-2 with TRBJ2-7; D might be TRBD2 (5 bases). Germline V gene data show CDR1 as SGHTA and CDR2 as FQGNSA. Trimming left V 4 bases short and J 3 bases short, with 13 bases between. The length of the CDR3 is 14 residues. The CDR3 loop reads CASSYVRESYEQYF. The CDR3, as DNA: TGTGCCAGCAGCTACGTTAGGGAGAGCTACGAGCAGTACTTC.

The sample holds a few counts of this clonotype. The V and J genes are TRBV20-1 and TRBJ2-7; 10 bases line up with TRBD2. CDR3 size: 14 residues. Germline V lookup: CDR1 DFQATT, CDR2 SNEGSKA (reference sequence). The V gene end was trimmed by 5 bases and the J gene end by 6 bases; junction bases not matched to a gene: 10. CDR3 sequence reads: CSALRAGGPGEQYV. The CDR3, as DNA: TGCAGTGCTCTGAGAGCGGGAGGGCCGGGCGAGCAGTACGTC.

This clonotype was observed many times. This chain uses TRBV29-1 with TRBJ2-1; maybe TRBD2 (6 bases). Trimming took 7 bases from V and 9 from J, leaving 16 bases between them. In germline, CDR1 is SQVTM, CDR2 ANQGSEA. The CDR3 length is 12 residues. The CDR3 DNA follows: TGCAGCGCCTACCGGGAGAAAAGTGAGCAGTTCTTC. The encoded protein is CSAYREKSEQFF.

This chain connects TRBV5-1 to TRBJ1-2; 11 positions agree with TRBD1. The CDR3 extends over 14 amino acids. Germline-derived CDR1 and CDR2 are SGHRS and YFSETQ. Trimming cost V 3 bases and J 6 bases; bases outside gene matches: 4. Written as DNA, the CDR3 is TGCGCCAGCAGCTCGGAGGGACAGGGGGATGGCTACACCTTC. Translation: CASSSEGQGDGYTF.

V and J are TRBV4-2 and TRBJ2-4, with D tentatively TRBD1 (7 bases). This CDR3 has 17 amino acids. Deletions cut 0 bases from V and 3 bases from J, with 15 bases between. CDR1 is LGHNA and CDR2 is YNFKEQ in the germline V gene. CDR3 sequence reads: CASSQDLQGGGKNIQYF. In DNA, the CDR3 is TGTGCCAGCAGCCAAGATCTGCAGGGGGGTGGCAAAAACATTCAGTACTTC.

Ten or more counts support this clonotype. The rearrangement links TRBV10-3 to TRBJ2-5; possibly TRBD2 for D (5 bases). The germline V gene encodes CDR1 ENHRY and CDR2 SYGVKD. There are 14 residues in the CDR3. Trimming cost V 2 bases and J 4 bases, with 11 bases left between them. Here the CDR3 DNA reads TGTGCCATCAGTGAGGGACTTCTTGGAGAGACCCAGTACTTC. Amino acids: CAISEGLLGETQYF.

This clonotype was detected ten times or more. This chain joins TRBV29-1 and TRBJ2-7, with TRBD2 as a possible D gene (6 bases). Germline V gives CDR1 SQVTM, CDR2 ANQGSEA. The V end was cut by 7 bases, the J end by 0 bases, with 16 bases between. This CDR3 is 14 amino acids long. The DNA for the CDR3 is TGCAGCGCCATCCCCAGGGAGGACTCCTACGAGCAGTACTTC. Its translation: CSAIPREDSYEQYF.

This clonotype was counted only a few times. The gene calls are TRBV5-1 and TRBJ2-1; 12 bases are shared with TRBD2. This CDR3 contains 15 residues. Germline CDR1 and CDR2: SGHRS and YFSETQ. V lost 4 bases, J lost 8 bases, and 7 bases stayed unmatched. The CDR3 protein is CASSVLAGGLDEQFF. For the CDR3, the DNA is TGCGCCAGCAGCGTGCTAGCGGGAGGGCTGGATGAGCAGTTCTTC.

For the CDR3, the DNA is TGTGCCACTCACGAGGGACTAGCGCCAGATACGCAGTATTTT. It codes for CATHEGLAPDTQYF. V usage is TRBV2 and J usage is TRBJ2-3; the match to TRBD2 covers 10 bases. Germline V gene data show CDR1 as SNHLY and CDR2 as FYNNEI. V lost 10 bases, J lost 4 bases, and 8 bases stayed unmatched. CDR3 size: 14 residues.

The chain has TRBV18 and TRBJ2-6; D is unclear. The CDR3 is made up of 16 amino acids. Per the germline V gene, CDR1 is KGHSH and CDR2 is LQKENI. V shed 3 bases and J shed 2 bases, with 11 bases lying between them. CDR3 sequence: CASSPPFWAGANVLTF. For the CDR3, the DNA is TGTGCCAGCTCACCCCCCTTCTGGGCTGGGGCCAACGTCCTGACTTTC.

A word on this clonotype: One end of the junction fails to match germline, which may point to a read error. The chain carries TRBV5-1 and TRBJ2-2, with D maybe TRBD2 (7 bases). The CDR3 has 14 residues. The germline V gene has CDR1 SGHRS and CDR2 YFSETQ. The CDR3 sequence is CASSPRGATEELFF. CDR3 nucleotide sequence: TGCGCCAGCAGCCCCCGGGGGGCAACCGAGGAGCTGTTTTTT.

This clonotype has only a few counts. The V gene is TRBV6-1, the J gene TRBJ2-1; D is perhaps TRBD1 (6 bases). V shed 5 bases and J shed 2 bases, with 10 bases lying between them. This CDR3 has 14 amino acids. Germline V gene sequence: CDR1 MNHNS, CDR2 SASEGT. The DNA of the CDR3 is TGTGCCAGCAGTCGCCGGGACACCTACAATGAGCAGTTCTTC. Protein sequence: CASSRRDTYNEQFF.

This clonotype was found a few times. The chain joins TRBV15 to TRBJ2-1; 9 bases are a match to TRBD2. Germline V gene data show CDR1 as LNHNV and CDR2 as YYDKDF (reference sequence). The CDR3 spans 15 residues. After removal of 0 bases from V and 8 bases from J, the junction contained 5 bases not matched to a gene. The CDR3, as DNA: TGTGCCACCAGCAGAGATCAGCGGGAGGCGGATGAGCAGTTCTTC. Protein product: CATSRDQREADEQFF.

This clonotype was detected only a few times. The chain has TRBV3-1 and TRBJ2-1, with 12 bases matching TRBD2. Per germline, CDR1 LGHDT and CDR2 YNNKEL (reference sequence). CDR3 length: 16 residues. V was clipped by 0 bases and J by 7 bases; unmatched bases: 4. CDR3 in DNA: TGTGCCAGCAGCCAAGATGTGACTAGCGGGAGAAATGAGCAGTTCTTC. Amino acids: CASSQDVTSGRNEQFF.

The chain has TRBV13 and TRBJ2-3, with D unclear. Trimming took 4 bases from V and 7 from J, leaving 12 bases between them. Germline CDR1 PRHDT, CDR2 FYEKMQ (reference sequence). The length of the CDR3 is 13 residues. CDR3 DNA sequence: TGTGCCAGCAGCTCCCGTGCCGAAAATACGCAGTATTTT. Amino acids: CASSSRAENTQYF.

The V and J genes are TRBV6-5 and TRBJ1-1; D is uncertain. The CDR3 has 14 residues. In germline, CDR1 is MNHEY, CDR2 SVGAGI. V lost 0 bases to trimming and J lost 7 bases, with 12 bases between them. The CDR3 protein is CASSYSRRGLEAFF. CDR3 DNA sequence: TGTGCCAGCAGTTACTCGAGGCGAGGGCTTGAAGCTTTCTTT.

Only a few counts were recorded for this clonotype. This chain uses TRBV9 with TRBJ2-1; D is tentatively TRBD1 or TRBD2 (5 bases each). Trimming stripped 4 bases from V and 1 base from J, with 12 bases between. Germline V CDR1 and CDR2: SGDLS, YYNGEE. This CDR3 contains 15 residues. The CDR3 DNA reads TGTGCCAGCAGCCCCGGGACCACTTCCTACAATGAGCAGTTCTTC. It encodes CASSPGTTSYNEQFF.

This clonotype showed up just a few times. The chain has TRBV3-1 and TRBJ1-6; no firm D call. Between the trimmed V and J ends, which lost 4 bases and 8 bases, there was a span of 9 bases. The CDR3 sequence is 13 residues long. The germline V gene has CDR1 LGHDT and CDR2 YNNKEL (reference sequence). The CDR3 is CASSRGRDSPLHF. As DNA, the CDR3 is TGTGCCAGCAGCCGCGGCAGAGATTCACCCCTCCACTTT.